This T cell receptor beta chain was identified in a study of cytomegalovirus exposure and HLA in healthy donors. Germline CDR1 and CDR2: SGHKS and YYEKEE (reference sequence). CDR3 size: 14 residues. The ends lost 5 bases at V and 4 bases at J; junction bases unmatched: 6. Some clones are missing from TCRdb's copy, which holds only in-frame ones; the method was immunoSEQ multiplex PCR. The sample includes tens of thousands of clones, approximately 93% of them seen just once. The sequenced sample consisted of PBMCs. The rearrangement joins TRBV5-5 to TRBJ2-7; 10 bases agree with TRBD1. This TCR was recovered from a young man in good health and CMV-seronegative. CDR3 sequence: CASRHPGQGYEQYF. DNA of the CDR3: TGTGCCAGCAGGCACCCGGGACAGGGGTACGAGCAGTACTTC.